The 21 T cell receptor beta chains given below trace back to one sample, sequenced in a study of T cell responses to AZD1222 COVID-19 vaccine. Here immunoSEQ multiplex PCR was the method, and the copy in TCRdb shows in-frame clones only, minus some. The profile shows 95,000 to 150,000 clones, 88% of them singletons. This specimen was peripheral blood, taken on day 0 of AZD1222 vaccination. The receptors here all came from an adult in good health.

The chain carries TRBV2 and TRBJ1-2, with 11 bases fitting TRBD1. Germline CDR1 and CDR2: SNHLY and FYNNEI. With 3 bases clipped from V and 8 bases from J, the junction kept 8 bases outside the gene matches. This CDR3 spans 15 amino acids. CDR3 coding DNA: TGTGCCAGCAGTGAGACCCGGACAGGGGGCTTAGGCTACACCTTC. As protein: CASSETRTGGLGYTF. The variable domain in full, with the rest retrieved from reference TRBV2 and TRBJ1-2, is EPEVTQTPSHQVTQMGQEVILRCVPISNHLYFYWYRQILGQKVEFLVSFYNNEISEKSEIFDDQFSVERPDGSNFTLKIRSTKLEDSAMYFCASSETRTGGLGYTFGSGTRLTVV.

The chain carries TRBV7-3 and TRBJ2-1, with TRBD2 identical over 7 bases. CDR3 size: 13 residues. V lost 6 bases, J lost 9 bases, and 8 bases stayed unmatched. Germline loops: CDR1 SGHTA, CDR2 FQGTGA. The CDR3 nucleotides read TGTGCCAGCAGATCGGGCACGGGGGGTGAGCAGTTCTTC. This codes for CASRSGTGGEQFF.

The rearrangement links TRBV20-1 to TRBJ1-1; unclear D gene. V was cut by 5 bases and J by 2 bases, with 3 bases left in between. Germline loops: CDR1 DFQATT, CDR2 SNEGSKA (reference sequence). This CDR3 comprises 10 residues. The CDR3 is CSAFNTEAFF. CDR3 in DNA: TGCAGTGCTTTTAACACTGAAGCTTTCTTT.

The chain employs TRBV6-2 or TRBV6-3 and TRBJ1-5; 8 nucleotides match TRBD1. The CDR3 covers 15 residues. V shed 6 bases and J 4 bases; nucleotides not matched to a gene: 8. Looked up from germline, CDR1 is MNHEY and CDR2 is SVGEGT. The CDR3 loop is CASSWGQAVNQPQHF. The DNA for the CDR3 is TGTGCCAGCAGCTGGGGACAGGCCGTGAATCAGCCCCAGCATTTT.

The rearrangement joins TRBV6-5 to TRBJ1-5; D is ambiguous. Looked up from germline, CDR1 is MNHEY and CDR2 is SVGAGI. This CDR3 spans 15 amino acids. Trimming stripped 6 bases from V and 0 bases from J, with 12 bases between. CDR3 bases: TGTGCCAGCAGGGGAGGACGGAATAGCAATCAGCCCCAGCATTTT. As protein: CASRGGRNSNQPQHF.

The rearrangement uses TRBV29-1 and TRBJ2-3; 12 bases map to TRBD2. CDR1 SQVTM and CDR2 ANQGSEA come from the germline V gene. Trimming cost V 7 bases and J 2 bases; bases outside gene matches: 13. The CDR3 spans 17 residues. CDR3 amino acids: CSGTSGVWASSTDTQYF. The DNA of the CDR3 is TGCAGCGGGACTAGCGGGGTCTGGGCGTCTTCCACAGATACGCAGTATTTT.

This sequence joins TRBV19 and TRBJ2-5; possibly TRBD1 for D (5 bases). The length of the CDR3 is 14 residues. Germline lookup yields CDR1 LNHDA and CDR2 SQIVND (reference sequence). Trimming removed 3 bases from V and 2 bases from J, with 10 bases in between. The CDR3 is CASSIWAGQETQYF. The CDR3 DNA sequence: TGTGCCAGTAGTATTTGGGCAGGGCAAGAGACCCAGTACTTC.

The genes are TRBV6-2 or TRBV6-3 and TRBJ1-5; no clear D. There are 14 residues in the CDR3. V lost 2 bases and J lost 0, with 5 bases in between. Germline-derived CDR1 and CDR2 are MNHEY and SVGEGT. The CDR3 spells CASSYDTSNQPQHF. The CDR3 DNA reads TGTGCCAGCAGTTACGACACTAGCAATCAGCCCCAGCATTTT.

Only one count was recorded for this clone. V is TRBV4-3 and J is TRBJ1-2; TRBD1 aligns across 7 bases. The CDR3 totals 15 residues. Trimming cost V 3 bases and J 8 bases; bases outside gene matches: 12. Germline assignment: CDR1 LGHNA and CDR2 YSLEER. Written as DNA, the CDR3 is TGCGCCAGCAGCCAGCATCCGAGGACAGGTTACGGCTACACCTTC. It codes for CASSQHPRTGYGYTF.

The gene calls are TRBV5-6 and TRBJ1-4; no clear D. The CDR3 is 12 amino acids. V was shortened by 7 bases and J by 7 bases, with 11 bases between the two germline ends. From germline, CDR1 is SGHDT and CDR2 YYEEEE. The CDR3: CASGRGSEKLFF. In DNA, the CDR3 is TGTGCCAGCGGCCGGGGTAGTGAAAAACTGTTTTTT.

The chain joins TRBV5-6 to TRBJ2-2; a possible D gene is TRBD1 (5 bases). V lost 0 bases, J lost 1 base, and 10 bases lay in between. Germline V gene data show CDR1 as SGHDT and CDR2 as YYEEEE. The CDR3 has 16 residues. CDR3 sequence: CASSLGPTGNTGELFF. DNA of the CDR3: TGTGCCAGCAGCTTGGGTCCCACAGGGAACACCGGGGAGCTGTTTTTT. Drawing the rest from reference TRBV5-6 and TRBJ2-2, the complete variable domain is DAGVTQSPTHLIKTRGQQVTLRCSPKSGHDTVSWYQQALGQGPQFIFQYYEEEERQRGNFPDRFSGHQFPNYSSELNVNALLLGDSALYLCASSLGPTGNTGELFFGEGSRLTVL.

This chain links TRBV12-3 or TRBV12-4 with TRBJ1-1; a possible D gene is TRBD1 (5 bases). CDR3 length: 13 residues. Trimming left V 10 bases short and J 1 base short, with 13 bases between. CDR3 residues: CATRNGQNTEAFF. CDR3 sequence (DNA): TGTGCCACCCGAAACGGACAGAACACTGAAGCTTTCTTT.

The chain has TRBV19 and TRBJ1-2; possibly TRBD1 for D (5 bases). This CDR3 has 15 residues. Trimming removed 3 bases from V and 2 bases from J, with 13 bases in between. Germline lookup yields CDR1 LNHDA and CDR2 SQIVND (reference sequence). The DNA of the CDR3 is TGTGCCAGTAGTATCAGTAGGGGAGACAACTATGGCTACACCTTC. It is translated as CASSISRGDNYGYTF.

A single count supports this clone. CDR3 region: CASSPGLAGDEQYF. In DNA, the CDR3 is TGTGCCAGCAGCCCCGGACTAGCGGGCGACGAGCAGTACTTC. The chain links TRBV9 to TRBJ2-7; 11 positions match TRBD2. Per germline, CDR1 SGDLS and CDR2 YYNGEE. The CDR3 sequence is 14 residues long. J was trimmed by 5 bases and V by 4 bases; bases with no gene match: 5.

The chain combines TRBV10-3 with TRBJ2-1, with 10 bases lining up with TRBD2. The CDR3 sequence is 15 residues long. J lost 6 bases, V lost 5 bases, and 7 bases had no gene match. Germline loops: CDR1 ENHRY, CDR2 SYGVKD. The CDR3 coding sequence is TGTGCCATCAGTCCAAGCGGGGGGGCCGTCAATGAGCAGTTCTTC. It yields the protein CAISPSGGAVNEQFF.

This chain links TRBV7-8 with TRBJ2-2, with 9 bases lining up with TRBD1. V was clipped by 6 bases and J by 9 bases; unmatched bases: 8. The germline V gene encodes CDR1 SGHVS and CDR2 FQNEAQ. The CDR3 contains 14 residues. CDR3 sequence: CASSLQGADRELFF. DNA for the CDR3: TGTGCCAGCAGTCTACAGGGGGCTGACCGGGAGCTGTTTTTT.

The chain couples TRBV19 to TRBJ1-2, with D unresolved. V was shortened by 8 bases and J by 7 bases, with 17 bases between the two germline ends. The CDR3 contains 13 residues. The germline V gene encodes CDR1 LNHDA and CDR2 SQIVND (reference sequence). This CDR3 reads CASERAVDFGYTF. The CDR3 coding sequence is TGTGCCAGTGAGAGGGCAGTGGATTTTGGCTACACCTTC.

The CDR3 protein is CASSYSMQGGGYTF. The CDR3 nucleotides are TGTGCCAGCAGTTACTCGATGCAGGGAGGTGGCTACACCTTC. The chain has TRBV6-5 and TRBJ1-2, with D maybe TRBD1 (5 bases). CDR3 length equals 14 residues. Germline V lookup: CDR1 MNHEY, CDR2 SVGAGI. Trimming removed 0 bases at V and 7 bases at J, with 12 bases between.

The chain has TRBV27 and TRBJ1-4; a possible D gene is TRBD1 (5 bases). The CDR3 has 16 amino acids. The germline gives CDR1 MNHEY, CDR2 SMNVEV (reference sequence). Trimming took 7 bases from V and 5 from J, leaving 20 bases between them. In DNA form, the CDR3 reads TGTGCCAGCACCCCCACCTCCCGGGGGAGGAATGAAAAACTGTTTTTT. This encodes CASTPTSRGRNEKLFF.

The gene calls are TRBV29-1 and TRBJ2-1, with 8 bases identical to TRBD1. Losses at the gene ends were 5 bases for V and 8 bases for J; bases not matched to a gene: 8. This CDR3 contains 13 residues. From germline, CDR1 is SQVTM and CDR2 ANQGSEA. The CDR3 DNA reads TGCAGCGTTCGGACAGGGAAGGCGGATGAGCAGTTCTTC. The encoded protein is CSVRTGKADEQFF.

The CDR3 DNA follows: TGTGCCAGCAGCGGAGCTGGGGGCTCTAATGAAAAACTGTTTTTT. This encodes CASSGAGGSNEKLFF. The chain couples TRBV5-8 to TRBJ1-4; D is possibly TRBD1 (6 bases). V was shortened by 4 bases and J by 3 bases, with 13 bases between the two germline ends. The CDR3 has 15 residues. The germline gives CDR1 SGHTS, CDR2 YDEGEE.